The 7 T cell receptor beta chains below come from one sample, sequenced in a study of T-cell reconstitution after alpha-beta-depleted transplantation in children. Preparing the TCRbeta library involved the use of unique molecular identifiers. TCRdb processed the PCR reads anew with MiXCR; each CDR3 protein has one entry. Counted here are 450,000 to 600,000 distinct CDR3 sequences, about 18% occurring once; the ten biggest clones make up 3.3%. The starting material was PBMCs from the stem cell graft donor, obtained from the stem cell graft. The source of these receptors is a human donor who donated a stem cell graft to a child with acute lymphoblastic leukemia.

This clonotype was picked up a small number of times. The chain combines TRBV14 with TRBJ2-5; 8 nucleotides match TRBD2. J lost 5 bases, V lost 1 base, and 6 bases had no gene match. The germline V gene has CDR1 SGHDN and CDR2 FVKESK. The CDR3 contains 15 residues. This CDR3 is CASSQVSGISETQYF. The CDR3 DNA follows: TGTGCCAGCAGCCAAGTTAGCGGGATCTCCGAGACCCAGTACTTC.

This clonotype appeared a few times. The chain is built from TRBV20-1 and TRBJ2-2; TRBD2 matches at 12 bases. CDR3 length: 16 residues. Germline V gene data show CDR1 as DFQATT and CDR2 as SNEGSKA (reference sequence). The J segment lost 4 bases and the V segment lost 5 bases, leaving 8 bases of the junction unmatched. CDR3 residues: CSAPTSGSSGTGELFF. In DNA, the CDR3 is TGCAGTGCTCCGACTAGCGGGAGTTCGGGCACCGGGGAGCTGTTTTTT.

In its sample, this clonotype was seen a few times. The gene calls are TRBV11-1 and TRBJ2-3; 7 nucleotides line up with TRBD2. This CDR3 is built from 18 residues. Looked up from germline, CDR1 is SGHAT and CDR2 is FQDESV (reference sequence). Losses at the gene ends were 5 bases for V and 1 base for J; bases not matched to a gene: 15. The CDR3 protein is CASSRNTKSGIGTDTQYF. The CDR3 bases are TGTGCCAGCAGCCGGAACACTAAAAGCGGGATAGGCACAGATACGCAGTATTTT.

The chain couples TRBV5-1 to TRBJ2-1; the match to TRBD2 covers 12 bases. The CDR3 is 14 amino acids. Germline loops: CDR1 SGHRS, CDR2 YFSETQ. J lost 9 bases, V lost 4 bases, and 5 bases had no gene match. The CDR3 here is CASSQTSGRTEQFF. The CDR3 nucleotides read TGCGCCAGCAGCCAGACTAGCGGGAGAACTGAGCAGTTCTTC.

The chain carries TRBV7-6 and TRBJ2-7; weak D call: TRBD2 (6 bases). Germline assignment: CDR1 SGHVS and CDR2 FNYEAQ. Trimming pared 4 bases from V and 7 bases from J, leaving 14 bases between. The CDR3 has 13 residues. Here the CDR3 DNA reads TGTGCCAGCAGCTGGGGTGGGGGAGGAGAGCAGTACTTC. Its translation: CASSWGGGGEQYF.

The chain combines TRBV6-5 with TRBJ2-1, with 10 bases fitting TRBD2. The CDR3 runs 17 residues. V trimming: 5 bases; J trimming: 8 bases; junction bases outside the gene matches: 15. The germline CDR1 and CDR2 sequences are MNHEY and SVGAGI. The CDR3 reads CASSRDKLAGEVDEQFF. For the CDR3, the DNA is TGTGCCAGCAGTCGAGATAAGCTAGCGGGAGAGGTCGATGAGCAGTTCTTC.

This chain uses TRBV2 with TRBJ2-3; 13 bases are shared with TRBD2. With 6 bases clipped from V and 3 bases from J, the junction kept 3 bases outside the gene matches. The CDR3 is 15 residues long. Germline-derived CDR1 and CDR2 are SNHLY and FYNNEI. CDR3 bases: TGTGCCAGCAGGGGACTAGCGGGAATAACAGATACGCAGTATTTT. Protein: CASRGLAGITDTQYF.